This TCR beta chain was retrieved from a study of human T cells and chemical hapten exposure. Study-level information: The study sensitized with 2% DPC on an approximately 2 cm by approximately 2 cm patch of upper inner arm skin.

This clonotype was recorded many times. No antigen is known for it. TCRdb passed the RACE reads through MiXCR, listing each CDR3 protein once. The profile shows some 84,000 distinct CDR3 sequences, less than 11% of them singletons. The CDR3 has 16 amino acids. The germline gives CDR1 MNHEY, CDR2 SVGAGI. V lost 0 bases and J 0 bases, leaving 12 bases between the germline ends. Time point defined: patch test 2, 6 weeks after DPC sensitization. Treatment noted: therapeutic diphenylcyclopropenone sensitization with weekly scalp DPC. Findings and limits, study-wide: Once DPC sensitization occurred, TCRs above 1 in 1000 frequency showed no change.

The TCR comes from a woman between 50 and 59 years old with alopecia areata. Some clones in this sample may be carry-over from other donors' samples. This specimen consisted of whole blood, obtained in connection with sensitization to the hapten diphenylcyclopropenone (DPC). The chain is built from TRBV6-5 and TRBJ2-7, with D perhaps TRBD1 or TRBD2 (5 bases each). This chain's CDR3 is CASSYSSAGSSYEQYF. The CDR3 DNA reads as TGTGCCAGCAGTTACTCGTCCGCAGGGAGCTCCTACGAGCAGTACTTC.